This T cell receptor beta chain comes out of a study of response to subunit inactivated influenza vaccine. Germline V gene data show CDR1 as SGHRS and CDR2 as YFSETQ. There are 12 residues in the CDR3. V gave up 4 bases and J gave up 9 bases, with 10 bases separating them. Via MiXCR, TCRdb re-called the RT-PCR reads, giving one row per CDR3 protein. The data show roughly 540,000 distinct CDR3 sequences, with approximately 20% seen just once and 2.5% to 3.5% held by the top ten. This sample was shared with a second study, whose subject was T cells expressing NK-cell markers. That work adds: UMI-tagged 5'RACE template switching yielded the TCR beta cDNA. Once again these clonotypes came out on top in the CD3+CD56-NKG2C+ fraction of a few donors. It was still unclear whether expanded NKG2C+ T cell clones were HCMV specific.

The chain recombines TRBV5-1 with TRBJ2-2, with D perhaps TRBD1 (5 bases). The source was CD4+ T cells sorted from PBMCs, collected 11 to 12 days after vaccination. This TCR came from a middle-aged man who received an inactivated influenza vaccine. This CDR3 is CASSLNRRELFF. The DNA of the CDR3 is TGCGCCAGCAGCCTGAACAGGAGGGAGCTGTTTTTT.